A single sample is the source of the 19 T cell receptor beta chains below, sequenced in a study of blood T cell repertoires in COVID-19. Measured with immunoSEQ multiplex PCR; TCRdb has only the in-frame clones, and not every one. The repertoire holds over 100,000 clones, with approximately 88% as singletons. Sequenced input: peripheral blood. All receptors come from a woman aged 65 to 85 with acute or convalescent COVID-19.

The CDR3 nucleotides are TGTGCCAGCAGTTTTGCTTGGGACAGCGATGGCTACACCTTC. Encoded protein: CASSFAWDSDGYTF. This rearrangement joins TRBV3-1 (or the pseudogene TRBV3-2) to TRBJ1-2; 7 bases match TRBD1. CDR3 length equals 14 residues. J was trimmed by 6 bases and V by 6 bases; bases with no gene match: 10. Germline values: CDR1 LGHDT, CDR2 YNNKEL (reference sequence).

V usage is TRBV12-3 or TRBV12-4 and J usage is TRBJ1-1; the D is unclear. The CDR3 has 13 amino acids. Trimming pared 3 bases from V and 1 base from J, leaving 6 bases between. The CDR3 here is CASSLSRNTEAFF. The CDR3 nucleotides are TGTGCCAGCAGTTTGTCCAGGAACACTGAAGCTTTCTTT.

The chain combines TRBV28 with TRBJ1-1; no clear D. Germline CDR1 reads MDHEN; CDR2 reads SYDVKM. Trimming removed 6 bases at V and 8 bases at J, with 13 bases between. The CDR3 consists of 12 residues. CDR3 loop: CASSLIGLEAFF. In nucleotides, the CDR3 is TGTGCCAGCAGCCTCATAGGACTGGAAGCTTTCTTT.

The V gene is TRBV6-5, the J gene TRBJ1-2; 7 bases agree with TRBD1. CDR3 size: 13 residues. J was trimmed by 4 bases and V by 8 bases; bases with no gene match: 7. From germline, CDR1 is MNHEY and CDR2 SVGAGI. CDR3 in amino acids: CASRRGQTYGYTF. The CDR3 DNA follows: TGTGCCAGCCGAAGGGGACAGACCTATGGCTACACCTTC.

V and J are TRBV7-9 and TRBJ2-7; maybe TRBD2 (5 bases). The CDR3 totals 15 residues. The germline V gene has CDR1 SEHNR and CDR2 FQNEAQ (reference sequence). V was cut by 0 bases and J by 2 bases, with 11 bases left in between. Written as DNA, the CDR3 is TGTGCCAGCAGCTTAGCCGGGGAGCGAGCCTACGAGCAGTACTTC. It encodes CASSLAGERAYEQYF.

The rearrangement uses TRBV3-1 (or the pseudogene TRBV3-2) and TRBJ2-3, with D maybe TRBD2 (6 bases). The CDR3 sequence is 16 residues long. Trimming cost V 1 base and J 0 bases, with 11 bases left between them. The V gene's germline CDR1 is LGHDT and CDR2 YNNKEL (reference sequence). As DNA, the CDR3 is TGTGCCAGCAGCCAAGGGGGGACTCTTAGCACAGATACGCAGTATTTT. It yields the protein CASSQGGTLSTDTQYF.

This clone came up once. CDR3 loop: CARSPGLAGGDTQYF. For the CDR3, the DNA is TGTGCCAGAAGCCCGGGACTAGCGGGGGGAGATACGCAGTATTTT. The gene calls are TRBV5-3 and TRBJ2-3; TRBD2 matches 15 bases. TRBV5-3 is reported as an ORF; its role is uncertain. The ends lost 4 bases at V and 5 bases at J; junction bases unmatched: 2. CDR3 length: 15 residues.

This chain joins TRBV23-1 and TRBJ2-1; D may be TRBD2 (5 bases). TRBV23-1 is identified as an open reading frame with a role that is uncertain. The CDR3 length is 15 residues. Trimming removed 1 base from V and 8 bases from J, with 15 bases in between. The CDR3 DNA is TGCGCCAGCAGTCAATTAAGTATCCGGGGAGATGAGCAGTTCTTC. Translated: CASSQLSIRGDEQFF.

Here the CDR3 DNA reads TGTGCCAGCAGTTCCCTCGGGGTCTATGGCTACACCTTC. It codes for CASSSLGVYGYTF. The chain carries TRBV6-5 and TRBJ1-2; D gene ambiguous. V was pared by 4 bases and J by 4 bases, with 10 bases between. The CDR3 is 13 amino acids. Germline V gene sequence: CDR1 MNHEY, CDR2 SVGAGI.

This chain uses TRBV13 with TRBJ2-6, with D uncertain. The CDR3 covers 15 residues. V dropped 0 bases and J dropped 2 bases, with 5 bases sitting between them. Per germline, CDR1 PRHDT and CDR2 FYEKMQ (reference sequence). This chain's CDR3 is CASSLGEAGANVLTF. The CDR3 nucleotides are TGTGCCAGCAGCTTAGGCGAGGCTGGGGCCAACGTCCTGACTTTC.

The chain employs TRBV5-1 and TRBJ1-4; D may be TRBD1 (6 bases). The germline CDR1 and CDR2 sequences are SGHRS and YFSETQ. The CDR3 totals 13 residues. Trimming shortened V by 7 bases and J by 8 bases, and 15 bases separated the two germline ends. CDR3 in DNA: TGCGCCAGCTCCCGGGAGGGGGGAGAAAAACTGTTTTTT. Protein sequence: CASSREGGEKLFF.

This clone was seen a few times. V and J are TRBV28 and TRBJ1-6, with D possibly matching TRBD1 (6 bases). There are 14 residues in the CDR3. V gave up 8 bases and J gave up 7 bases, with 15 bases separating them. CDR1 and CDR2 (germline): MDHEN, SYDVKM. The CDR3 DNA reads TGTGCCAGCGGCCTCTGGGACATAAATTCACCCCTCCACTTT. Amino acid sequence: CASGLWDINSPLHF.

J is TRBJ2-5 and V is TRBV6-6; weak D call: TRBD2 (5 bases). The CDR3 sequence is 13 residues long. Trimming removed 8 bases from V and 2 bases from J, with 12 bases in between. CDR1 is MNHNY and CDR2 is SVGAGI in the germline V gene (reference sequence). CDR3 nucleotides: TGTGCCAGCGGGAGTGGAAGGCAAGAGACCCAGTACTTC. Translated, it gives CASGSGRQETQYF.

The chain is built from TRBV20-1 and TRBJ2-2; unclear D gene. The CDR3 sequence is 14 residues long. The germline V and J ends were trimmed by 3 bases and 0 bases, with 8 bases remaining between them. CDR1 is DFQATT and CDR2 is SNEGSKA in the germline V gene (reference sequence). The CDR3 spells CSASPRSNTGELFF. In nucleotides, the CDR3 is TGCAGTGCTAGTCCGAGGTCGAACACCGGGGAGCTGTTTTTT.

The gene calls are TRBV19 and TRBJ1-3, with 9 bases that match TRBD1. Germline V lookup: CDR1 LNHDA, CDR2 SQIVND (reference sequence). With V trimmed by 2 bases and J by 1 base, 6 bases remained unmatched. The CDR3 is 17 amino acids. The DNA of the CDR3 is TGTGCCAGTAGTATAAGGGACAGGGCGTTATCTGGAAACACCATATATTTT. Translating it yields CASSIRDRALSGNTIYF. The full variable domain, rest sourced from reference TRBV19 and TRBJ1-3, is DGGITQSPKYLFRKEGQNVTLSCEQNLNHDAMYWYRQDPGQGLRLIYYSQIVNDFQKGDIAEGYSVSREKKESFPLTVTSAQKNPTAFYLCASSIRDRALSGNTIYFGEGSWLTVV.

The CDR3, as DNA: TGTGCCAGCAGTTGGGGGCGGGACACTGAAGCTTTCTTT. It specifies CASSWGRDTEAFF. The chain carries TRBV12-3 or TRBV12-4 and TRBJ1-1; tentatively, D is TRBD1 (6 bases). The CDR3 sequence is 13 residues long. V was cut by 4 bases and J by 3 bases, with 9 bases left in between.

The chain combines TRBV28 with TRBJ2-1; 7 bases agree with TRBD1. CDR1 is MDHEN, CDR2 SYDVKM, per germline. The V and J ends lost 3 bases and 0 bases, in that order; junction bases with no gene match: 5. The CDR3 consists of 16 residues. The DNA for the CDR3 is TGTGCCAGCAGTTTCATGACAGGGTACTCCTACAATGAGCAGTTCTTC. It encodes CASSFMTGYSYNEQFF.

The chain links TRBV9 to TRBJ2-1; the match to TRBD1 covers 7 bases. The CDR3 loop spans 14 amino acids. The J segment lost 4 bases and the V segment lost 4 bases, leaving 5 bases of the junction unmatched. CDR1 SGDLS and CDR2 YYNGEE come from the germline V gene. DNA for the CDR3: TGTGCCAGCAGCCGGCAGGGGGTTTACAATGAGCAGTTCTTC. This codes for CASSRQGVYNEQFF.

V gene TRBV6-5 combines with J gene TRBJ1-1; D is unclear. Germline loops: CDR1 MNHEY, CDR2 SVGAGI. This CDR3 is 16 amino acids long. Trimming cost V 0 bases and J 3 bases, with 14 bases left between them. The CDR3 protein is CASSYSSHPPDTEAFF. The CDR3 DNA reads as TGTGCCAGCAGTTACTCGTCTCACCCCCCGGACACTGAAGCTTTCTTT.